Reported below is one T cell receptor (beta chain). The sample is drawn from a study of CD8 T cells in Susac syndrome. Reverse transcription of about 0.45 to 1 ug RNA was performed with random hexamers. TCR beta CDR3 was amplified by immunoSEQ multiplex PCR. This amplification extended across 54 Vbeta and 13 Jbeta segments. In TCRdb, the immunoSEQ multiplex PCR reads were re-called with MiXCR into one record per CDR3 protein. The sample lists just over 300,000 distinct CDR3 sequences, about 92% occurring once. Germline V CDR1 and CDR2: LNHDA, SQIVND (reference sequence). The CDR3 length is 15 residues. Deletions cut 3 bases from V and 4 bases from J, with 12 bases between. Sequencing of TCR beta, carried out with a high-throughput approach, was applied to CD8+ and CD4+ T cells from the blood. TEMRA cells were FACS-enriched and CD8+ and CD4+ T cells negatively isolated.

The source material was CD4+ T cells from PBMCs. The chain employs TRBV19 and TRBJ1-4; D gene unclear. The TCR comes from a human donor with multiple sclerosis. The chain's CDR3 is CASSIRQPVNEKLFF. In DNA form, the CDR3 reads TGTGCCAGTAGTATCCGGCAGCCCGTTAATGAAAAACTGTTTTTT.